The 28 T cell receptor beta chains below were found in one sample sequenced in a study of beta chain features in type 1 diabetes. Study conclusions and caveats: Type 1 diabetes patients showed a moderate but significant shortening of TCRB CDR3s in all four CD4+ subsets.

These receptors have no known antigen. The authors reverse transcribed all of the isolated RNA, so sequencing captured expressed TCRB transcripts. Assay used: immunoSEQ multiplex PCR; TCRdb lists only in-frame clones, some missing. The sample has 150,000 to 200,000 clones, 7.5% to 8.5% seen once. The sequenced sample consisted of central memory CD4+ T cells from blood. The receptors were gathered from a young man with type 1 diabetes.

The chain employs TRBV27 and TRBJ2-5; 11 nucleotides line up with TRBD2. The V gene end was trimmed by 6 bases and the J gene end by 4 bases; junction bases not matched to a gene: 4. The germline gives CDR1 MNHEY, CDR2 SMNVEV (reference sequence). CDR3 length: 14 residues. For the CDR3, the DNA is TGTGCCAGCAGCGGTACTAGCGGGAGAGAGACCCAGTACTTC. This codes for CASSGTSGRETQYF.

The chain combines TRBV5-1 with TRBJ2-2; D may be TRBD1 (6 bases). The V gene lost 1 base and the J gene lost 4 bases, with 14 bases spanning the gap. This CDR3 is 16 amino acids long. In germline, CDR1 is SGHRS, CDR2 YFSETQ. As DNA, the CDR3 is TGCGCCAGCAGCTTGTCGCCCAGGGGTGCCACCGGGGAGCTGTTTTTT. Its translation: CASSLSPRGATGELFF.

This clone was seen only a few times. This rearrangement joins TRBV6-1 to TRBJ2-1; the D gene is possibly TRBD2 (5 bases). The CDR3 consists of 13 residues. Trimming cost V 11 bases and J 2 bases, with 13 bases left between them. Germline V lookup: CDR1 MNHNS, CDR2 SASEGT. CDR3 in amino acids: CALAPRPYNEQFF. The DNA of the CDR3 is TGTGCCCTAGCCCCTCGGCCCTACAATGAGCAGTTCTTC.

This chain links TRBV28 with TRBJ1-1, with D unresolved. V lost 6 bases to trimming and J lost 1 base, with 9 bases between them. Per the germline V gene, CDR1 is MDHEN and CDR2 is SYDVKM. The CDR3 runs 13 residues. In DNA form, the CDR3 reads TGTGCCAGCAGCCGAGGAGGGAACACTGAAGCTTTCTTT. Amino acids: CASSRGGNTEAFF.

This clone was detected only a few times. The CDR3 here is CASSLEIRYGYTF. In DNA form, the CDR3 reads TGTGCCAGCAGTTTAGAGATCCGCTATGGCTACACCTTC. The chain couples TRBV28 to TRBJ1-2; no reliable D call. This CDR3 has 13 residues. Germline CDR1 is MDHEN and CDR2 is SYDVKM. Deletions cut 2 bases from V and 4 bases from J, with 8 bases between.

In its sample, this clone was seen a few times. The gene calls are TRBV7-9 and TRBJ1-1; D ambiguous. The CDR3 is made up of 14 amino acids. Per the germline V gene, CDR1 is SEHNR and CDR2 is FQNEAQ (reference sequence). Trimming removed 7 bases at V and 7 bases at J, with 19 bases between. CDR3 DNA: TGTGCCAGCAACCCGAACCTCGGCGGTGGTGAAGCTTTCTTT. Its protein is CASNPNLGGGEAFF.

V is TRBV28 and J is TRBJ1-5, with a possible D match to TRBD1 (5 bases). V lost 3 bases and J lost 6, with 12 bases in between. This CDR3 contains 14 residues. Germline V gives CDR1 MDHEN, CDR2 SYDVKM. As DNA, the CDR3 is TGTGCCAGCAGTTTGATGGGGCCGACTCAGCCCCAGCATTTT. Amino acids: CASSLMGPTQPQHF. The full variable domain, its missing parts supplied by reference TRBV28 and TRBJ1-5, is DVKVTQSSRYLVKRTGEKVFLECVQDMDHENMFWYRQDPGLGLRLIYFSYDVKMKEKGDIPEGYSVSREKKERFSLILESASTNQTSMYLCASSLMGPTQPQHFGDGTRLSIL.

In this sample, this clone turned up a few times. The chain recombines TRBV28 with TRBJ2-7; no firm D call. Germline-derived CDR1 and CDR2 are MDHEN and SYDVKM. With 6 bases removed from V and 1 base from J, the gap between germline ends came to 10 bases. The CDR3 has 13 residues. The CDR3 is CASRTPQSYEQYF. Here the CDR3 DNA reads TGTGCCAGCAGAACTCCACAGTCCTACGAGCAGTACTTC.

This clone was seen only a few times. The chain joins TRBV7-8 to TRBJ2-7, with D unclear. V was cut by 1 base and J by 0 bases, with 7 bases left in between. The CDR3 loop spans 14 amino acids. Per the germline V gene, CDR1 is SGHVS and CDR2 is FQNEAQ. CDR3 protein: CASSLDNYSYEQYF. The CDR3 bases are TGTGCCAGCAGCTTAGACAACTACTCCTACGAGCAGTACTTC.

This clone was detected a few times. This chain uses TRBV9 with TRBJ1-4; 7 bases are a match to TRBD1. Germline CDR1 reads SGDLS; CDR2 reads YYNGEE. This CDR3 region has 14 residues. V gave up 2 bases and J gave up 5 bases; unmatched junction bases: 3. CDR3 DNA: TGTGCCAGCAGCGTGAGACAGGGAAATGAAAAACTGTTTTTT. The encoded protein is CASSVRQGNEKLFF.

This clone has more than one count but fewer than ten. This rearrangement joins TRBV7-2 to TRBJ1-5, with 9 bases identical to TRBD1. Germline V gene data show CDR1 as SGHTA and CDR2 as FQGNSA. The CDR3 contains 15 residues. Germline trimming cut 6 bases from V and 0 bases from J; bases unmatched to any gene: 3. The DNA of the CDR3 is TGTGCCAGCAGACAGGGGGCCGGTAGCAATCAGCCCCAGCATTTT. Protein product: CASRQGAGSNQPQHF.

The V and J genes are TRBV11-2 and TRBJ2-3; 10 bases are shared with TRBD2. Germline V gives CDR1 SGHAT, CDR2 FQNNGV. Germline trimming cut 4 bases from V and 3 bases from J; bases unmatched to any gene: 7. The CDR3 has 16 amino acids. The CDR3 DNA reads TGTGCCAGCAGCTCTCCACCGGGACTAGCGACAGATACGCAGTATTTT. Translating gives CASSSPPGLATDTQYF.

This clone showed up just a few times. The chain combines TRBV25-1 with TRBJ2-7; D may be TRBD2 (5 bases). The CDR3 is 13 amino acids. V lost 1 base to trimming and J lost 3 bases, with 7 bases between them. Germline CDR1 is MGHDK and CDR2 is SYGVNS. CDR3 nucleotides: TGTGCCAGCAGTGAATCGGGAAGCTACGAGCAGTACTTC. It encodes CASSESGSYEQYF.

The V call is TRBV6-1, the J call TRBJ1-5; 9 bases line up with TRBD1. This CDR3 contains 16 residues. Trimming took 4 bases from V and 2 from J; bases not matched to a gene: 6. Looked up from germline, CDR1 is MNHNS and CDR2 is SASEGT. CDR3 amino acids: CASSGLQGAGNQPQHF. The CDR3 bases are TGTGCCAGCAGTGGATTACAGGGGGCAGGCAATCAGCCCCAGCATTTT.

This chain connects TRBV6-5 to TRBJ1-3, with 8 bases lining up with TRBD1. The CDR3 is made up of 16 amino acids. V lost 0 bases to trimming and J lost 0 bases; unmatched junction nucleotides: 1. Germline CDR1 MNHEY, CDR2 SVGAGI. CDR3 residues: CASSYSGTGSGNTIYF. CDR3 coding DNA: TGTGCCAGCAGTTACTCGGGGACAGGCTCTGGAAACACCATATATTTT.

The chain joins TRBV6-1 to TRBJ2-5; no reliable D call. Germline assignment: CDR1 MNHNS and CDR2 SASEGT. The V end was cut by 5 bases, the J end by 4 bases, with 14 bases between. This CDR3 region has 14 residues. CDR3 bases: TGTGCCAGCAGTTTTCGGAACTCGGGAGAGACCCAGTACTTC. Translated: CASSFRNSGETQYF.

V is TRBV28 and J is TRBJ2-3, with 7 bases lining up with TRBD2. The CDR3 is 15 residues long. Germline assignment: CDR1 MDHEN and CDR2 SYDVKM. Germline trimming cut 5 bases from V and 6 bases from J; bases unmatched to any gene: 11. As DNA, the CDR3 is TGTGCCAGCAGTGCGCCGCCGGGGGGTTACGATACGCAGTATTTT. Protein: CASSAPPGGYDTQYF.

This clone has only a few counts. The chain is built from TRBV25-1 and TRBJ2-3; TRBD2 matches at 10 bases. The CDR3 runs 16 residues. The V segment lost 4 bases and the J segment 2 bases; nucleotides outside the gene matches: 6. CDR1 is MGHDK, CDR2 SYGVNS, per germline. This CDR3 is CASSAIAGGFTDTQYF. CDR3 DNA sequence: TGTGCCAGCAGTGCCATAGCGGGAGGCTTCACAGATACGCAGTATTTT.

The gene calls are TRBV5-1 and TRBJ2-5; 8 positions agree with TRBD1. The V gene's germline CDR1 is SGHRS and CDR2 YFSETQ. CDR3 size: 16 residues. Trimming took 4 bases from V and 0 from J; bases not matched to a gene: 8. In DNA, the CDR3 is TGCGCCAGCAGCCCTCAGGGGGCACTGTACCAAGAGACCCAGTACTTC. Translating it yields CASSPQGALYQETQYF.

J is TRBJ2-6 and V is TRBV6-6, with 7 bases matching TRBD1. The CDR3 contains 16 residues. J was trimmed by 2 bases and V by 5 bases; bases with no gene match: 6. Germline CDR1 is MNHNY and CDR2 is SVGAGI (reference sequence). CDR3 sequence reads: CASSVGTGAGANVLTF. The CDR3 DNA is TGTGCCAGCAGTGTCGGTACAGGGGCTGGGGCCAACGTCCTGACTTTC.

The chain joins TRBV29-1 to TRBJ1-1; D is possibly TRBD1 (5 bases). Trimming removed 4 bases from V and 0 bases from J, with 9 bases in between. This CDR3 spans 13 amino acids. Germline CDR1 and CDR2: SQVTM and ANQGSEA. The CDR3 bases are TGCAGCGTTGTTCAGGGTGTGAACACTGAAGCTTTCTTT. Translation gives CSVVQGVNTEAFF.

This clone was seen only a few times. CDR3 nucleotides: TGCGCCAGCAGCTTACAGGGGGAGCTGTTTTTT. It encodes CASSLQGELFF. The chain uses TRBV5-1 and TRBJ2-2; D uncertain. The CDR3 spans 11 residues. With 2 bases removed from V and 8 bases from J, the gap between germline ends came to 4 bases. Germline lookup yields CDR1 SGHRS and CDR2 YFSETQ.

The V call is TRBV19, the J call TRBJ1-4; D is unclear. The germline V gene encodes CDR1 LNHDA and CDR2 SQIVND (reference sequence). The V gene lost 4 bases and the J gene lost 7 bases, with 13 bases spanning the gap. The CDR3 totals 14 residues. CDR3 nucleotides: TGTGCCAGTAGTAGTACATGGGCGATTGAAAAACTGTTTTTT. This codes for CASSSTWAIEKLFF.

This chain connects TRBV27 to TRBJ1-5, with unresolved D. V gave up 2 bases and J gave up 4 bases, with 6 bases separating them. The length of the CDR3 is 13 residues. Per the germline V gene, CDR1 is MNHEY and CDR2 is SMNVEV (reference sequence). CDR3 nucleotides: TGTGCCAGCAGTTTAAACTTTAATCAGCCCCAGCATTTT. It specifies CASSLNFNQPQHF.

The chain uses TRBV5-1 and TRBJ1-1, with D hard to call. The ends were cut back, 2 bases at V and 0 bases at J, with 11 bases in the middle. The CDR3 has 15 residues. CDR1 is SGHRS and CDR2 is YFSETQ in the germline V gene. The CDR3 DNA follows: TGCGCCAGCAGCTTATATGGGCAGTTGAACACTGAAGCTTTCTTT. Encoded protein: CASSLYGQLNTEAFF.

This clone showed up just a few times. The rearrangement joins TRBV19 to TRBJ2-3; TRBD2 aligns across 10 bases. This CDR3 has 16 residues. The V gene end was trimmed by 5 bases and the J gene end by 2 bases; junction bases not matched to a gene: 7. CDR1 and CDR2 (germline): LNHDA, SQIVND (reference sequence). CDR3 sequence (DNA): TGTGCCAGTAGTCCACAGCGGGAGGGCCACACAGATACGCAGTATTTT. Protein sequence: CASSPQREGHTDTQYF.

This clone was detected only a few times. This sequence joins TRBV29-1 and TRBJ2-7, with TRBD1 matching 8 bases. There are 13 residues in the CDR3. V shed 1 base and J 2 bases; nucleotides not matched to a gene: 1. In germline, CDR1 is SQVTM, CDR2 ANQGSEA. The CDR3 DNA follows: TGCAGCGTTGAAGGACAGGGGCCCTACGAGCAGTACTTC. This gives the protein CSVEGQGPYEQYF.

This clone has just a few counts. J is TRBJ2-5 and V is TRBV7-2; 13 bases are shared with TRBD2. Germline V CDR1 and CDR2: SGHTA, FQGNSA. The CDR3 runs to 16 residues. V gave up 1 base and J gave up 5 bases; unmatched junction bases: 4. CDR3 region: CASSLGGLAGAETQYF. The CDR3 region has the DNA TGTGCCAGCAGCTTAGGAGGACTAGCGGGAGCGGAGACCCAGTACTTC. Looking up the rest from reference TRBV7-2 and TRBJ2-5 gives the full variable domain: GAGVSQSPSNKVTEKGKDVELRCDPISGHTALYWYRQSLGQGLEFLIYFQGNSAPDKSGLPSDRFSAERTGGSVSTLTIQRTQQEDSAVYLCASSLGGLAGAETQYFGPGTRLLVL.